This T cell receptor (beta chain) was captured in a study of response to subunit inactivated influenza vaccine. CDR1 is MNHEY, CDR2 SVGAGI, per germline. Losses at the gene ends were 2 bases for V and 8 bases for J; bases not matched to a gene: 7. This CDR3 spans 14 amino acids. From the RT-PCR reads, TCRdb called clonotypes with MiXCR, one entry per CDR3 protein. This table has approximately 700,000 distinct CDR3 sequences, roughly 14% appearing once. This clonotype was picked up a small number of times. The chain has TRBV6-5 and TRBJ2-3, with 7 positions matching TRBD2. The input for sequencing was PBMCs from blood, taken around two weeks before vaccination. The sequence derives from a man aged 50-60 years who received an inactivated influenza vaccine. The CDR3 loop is CASSYGWGGGTQYF. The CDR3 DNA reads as TGTGCCAGCAGTTACGGGTGGGGCGGGGGTACGCAGTATTTT.